These 4 T cell receptor beta chains originate from one sample sequenced in a study of cytomegalovirus exposure and HLA in healthy donors listed by TCRdb under 2017. The library was prepared using the immunoSEQ multiplex PCR assay. For the multiplex PCR, a mixture combining 60 forward primers for TCR Vbeta segments and 13 reverse primers for TCR Jbeta segments was used. TCRdb retrieved this table from immuneACCESS and kept in-frame rearrangements only. Not all clones are present; in checked studies, unresolved V genes account for under half, and no reason is known for the remainder. The sample table contains a few hundred thousand clones; only one count was recorded for roughly 91% of them. 1.7% of the sample comes from the top ten. The sequenced sample was PBMCs. The receptors stem from a girl aged 2-10 years in good health and CMV-seronegative.

The CDR3 DNA sequence: TGCAGCGTTGAAGGGTTGCTTGGACAGGGAACCTACGAGCAGTACTTC. This encodes CSVEGLLGQGTYEQYF. The genes are TRBV29-1 and TRBJ2-7; TRBD1 agrees at 8 bases. Germline CDR1 is SQVTM and CDR2 is ANQGSEA. Germline trimming cut 1 base from V and 2 bases from J; bases unmatched to any gene: 10. This CDR3 has 16 amino acids.

This clone was counted once. The chain carries TRBV13 and TRBJ2-3, with 7 nucleotides matching TRBD2. V shed 4 bases, J shed 0 bases, and the junction held 13 bases outside the gene matches. Germline loops: CDR1 PRHDT, CDR2 FYEKMQ (reference sequence). The CDR3 covers 18 residues. CDR3 in amino acids: CASSSYFLTGGSTDTQYF. As DNA, the CDR3 is TGTGCCAGCAGCTCATACTTTCTTACGGGGGGAAGCACAGATACGCAGTATTTT. The whole variable domain, remainder taken from reference TRBV13 and TRBJ2-3, is AAGVIQSPRHLIKEKRETATLKCYPIPRHDTVYWYQQGPGQDPQFLISFYEKMQSDKGSIPDRFSAQQFSDYHSELNMSSLELGDSALYFCASSSYFLTGGSTDTQYFGPGTRLTVL.

This clone was seen only once. The V and J genes are TRBV4-2 and TRBJ2-5; the match to TRBD2 covers 8 bases. CDR3 size: 16 residues. The V gene's germline CDR1 is LGHNA and CDR2 YNFKEQ. V lost 0 bases to trimming and J lost 2 bases; unmatched junction nucleotides: 5. The CDR3: CASSQDGGRTQETQYF. As DNA, the CDR3 is TGTGCCAGCAGCCAAGATGGCGGGAGGACGCAAGAGACCCAGTACTTC.

The V gene is TRBV5-1, the J gene TRBJ2-2; 8 bases fit TRBD1. CDR1 is SGHRS, CDR2 YFSETQ, per germline. The trim removed 1 base at V and 4 bases at J, leaving 6 bases unmatched. The CDR3 extends over 16 amino acids. CDR3 coding DNA: TGCGCCAGCAGCTTGAGGGCAGGGGGCGCCACCGGGGAGCTGTTTTTT. As protein: CASSLRAGGATGELFF. Drawing the rest from reference TRBV5-1 and TRBJ2-2, the complete variable domain is KAGVTQTPRYLIKTRGQQVTLSCSPISGHRSVSWYQQTPGQGLQFLFEYFSETQRNKGNFPGRFSGRQFSNSRSEMNVSTLELGDSALYLCASSLRAGGATGELFFGEGSRLTVL.